Listed below are T cell receptor beta chains from one sample, sequenced in a study of CD8+CD57+ T cells in acquired aplastic anemia. TCRdb re-called the reads through MiXCR, storing one row per CDR3 protein. Among fewer than 80,000 distinct CDR3 sequences listed, 60% to 75% were seen once. The sequencing sample was made of sorted CD4+, CD8+, or CD8+CD57+ T cells (not recorded which) from PBMCs. The receptor set was obtained from a human donor with aplastic anemia. Each CDR3 is given with its conserved first and last residue. A D gene is named only where the DNA matches it firmly. Clone sizes are given selectively: once, few, many, or a class where the clone is expanded.

d_call j_call clone_size v_call cdr3_nt cdr3_aa
TRBD1 TRBJ2-3 once TRBV2 TGTGCCAGCAAAGGGACAGGGGCAGATACGCAGTATTTT CASKGTGADTQYF
. TRBJ1-6 few TRBV7-8 TGTGCCAGCAGCTTAGTGGAATCACCCCTCCACTTT CASSLVESPLHF
. TRBJ1-2 few TRBV2 TGTGCCAGCAGGGGAGATGCCGGCTATGGCTACACCTTC CASRGDAGYGYTF
TRBD1 TRBJ2-7 . TRBV19 TGTGCCAGTAGATACGGGGGACAGGGGCCCTACGAGCAGTACTTC CASRYGGQGPYEQYF
TRBD1 TRBJ1-1 . TRBV29-1 TGCAGCGTTATTCAGGGGGCGGACACTGAAGCTTTCTTT CSVIQGADTEAFF
. TRBJ2-7 . TRBV20-1 TGCAGTGCTAGAGATCCAGGGTACGAGCAGTACTTC CSARDPGYEQYF
. TRBJ1-5 . TRBV19 TGTGCCAGTAAGGCAGCACCTAGCAATCAGCCCCAGCATTTT CASKAAPSNQPQHF
TRBD2 TRBJ2-1 . TRBV20-1 TGCAGTGCAGGAATAGCGGGAGACTTCTACAATGAGCAGTTCTTC CSAGIAGDFYNEQFF
TRBD1 TRBJ2-7 . TRBV5-4 TGTGCCAGCAGCTTGGCTTTAGGGGGCGCGAGTTACGACGAGCAGTACTTC CASSLALGGASYDEQYF
TRBD1 TRBJ2-7 . TRBV15 TGTGCCAGCAGAAGGAGGACAGGGGAAAGGTACTTC CASRRRTGERYF